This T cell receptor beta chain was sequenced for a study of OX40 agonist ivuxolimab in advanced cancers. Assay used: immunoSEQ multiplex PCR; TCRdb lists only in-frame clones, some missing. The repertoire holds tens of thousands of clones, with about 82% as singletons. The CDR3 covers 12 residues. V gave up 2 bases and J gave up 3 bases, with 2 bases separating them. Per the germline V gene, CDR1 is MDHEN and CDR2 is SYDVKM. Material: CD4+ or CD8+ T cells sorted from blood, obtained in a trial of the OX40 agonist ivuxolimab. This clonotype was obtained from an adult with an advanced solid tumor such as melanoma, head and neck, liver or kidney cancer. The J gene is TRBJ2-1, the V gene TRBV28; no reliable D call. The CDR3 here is CASSLGYNEQFF. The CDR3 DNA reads TGTGCCAGCAGTTTAGGCTACAATGAGCAGTTCTTC.